This TCR beta chain appears in the sequencing data of a study of CD8+ T cells in alopecia areata. About the research overall: The study gave treated patients oral tofacitinib at 5 to 10 mg twice daily.

Extraction and reverse transcription of RNA yielded cDNA as the sequencing template. Sequencing was performed with immunoSEQ multiplex PCR; in TCRdb, only in-frame clones are kept and a portion is missing. The sample has under 250,000 clones, approximately 70% seen once. This clone was seen only once. Its antigen remains unknown. From germline, CDR1 is MNHEY and CDR2 SVGAGI. The V gene end was trimmed by 5 bases and the J gene end by 3 bases; junction bases not matched to a gene: 7. CDR3 length: 15 amino acids. Treatment reported: oral pan-JAK inhibitor, 5-10 mg twice daily. Study-wide results and caveats: Higher clonality and more expanded CD8+ clones appeared in lesional than normal scalp. During tofacitinib treatment, many expanded lesional clones remained in scalp and blood.

This chain uses TRBV6-5 with TRBJ2-3; 8 positions match TRBD2. Source: CD4+ T cells sorted from blood, taken at week 44, from a patient treated with tofacitinib. This sequence was found in a human donor with alopecia areata. The CDR3 DNA reads as TGTGCCAGCAGTCCCAGCGGGAGTATTACAGATACGCAGTATTTT. Amino acid sequence: CASSPSGSITDTQYF.